This T cell receptor (beta chain) was recorded in a study of cytomegalovirus exposure and HLA in healthy donors. Findings and limits, study-wide: In a later analysis, the majority of CMV-associated beta chains seemingly showed HLA restriction.

Per germline, CDR1 SQVTM and CDR2 ANQGSEA. V lost 0 bases and J 1 base, leaving 12 bases between the germline ends. The CDR3 runs to 15 residues. Of note for this clone: What it binds is not known.

The PCR used 60 Vbeta and 13 Jbeta primers. The assay was immunoSEQ multiplex PCR, and TCRdb's table has in-frame clones only and misses some. The sample records over 100,000 clones, more than 70% being singletons. The sample was PBMCs. The sequence derives from a male donor in good health and CMV-seropositive. The chain couples TRBV29-1 to TRBJ1-1, with a tentative D call TRBD1 (6 bases). CDR3 loop: CSVEDPGAGNTEAFF. The CDR3 nucleotides are TGCAGCGTTGAAGATCCAGGGGCGGGGAACACTGAAGCTTTCTTT.